Listed below are T cell receptor beta chains from one sample, sequenced in a study of blood T cell repertoires in COVID-19. TCRdb keeps only in-frame clones here, not all; method: immunoSEQ multiplex PCR. The sample includes over 150,000 clones, roughly 89% of them seen just once. Sequenced input: peripheral blood. The receptor source for this set is an older woman who had recovered from COVID-19. Each CDR3 is given with its conserved first and last residue. Each record gives: D gene, J gene, clone size, V gene, CDR3 DNA, CDR3 protein. A D gene is named only where the DNA matches it firmly. Clone size appears in some rows only: once, few, many, or a class for an expanded clone.

>.|TRBJ1-3|.|TRBV5-1
TGCGCCAGCAGCGCGACAGCTAACTCTGGAAACACCATATATTTT
CASSATANSGNTIYF
>.|TRBJ1-1|.|TRBV28
TGTGCCAGCATAACACGGAACACTGAAGCTTTCTTT
CASITRNTEAFF
>TRBD1|TRBJ2-7|.|TRBV27
TGTGCCAGCAGCTTAGGGGGCACCTCCTACGAGCAGTACTTC
CASSLGGTSYEQYF
>TRBD1|TRBJ2-6|.|TRBV19
TGTGCCAGTAGTAGACAGGGTGGCAGCTCTGGGGCCAACGTCCTGACTTTC
CASSRQGGSSGANVLTF
>TRBD1|TRBJ1-4|.|TRBV4-3
TGCGCCAGCAGCCAAGGACAGGGTTTGAGTGAAAAACTGTTTTTT
CASSQGQGLSEKLFF
>TRBD1|TRBJ2-7|.|TRBV4-1
TGCGCCAGCAGCCAAGTCAAGGGGACAGGGGTCTACGAGCAGTACTTC
CASSQVKGTGVYEQYF
>.|TRBJ2-1|.|TRBV29-1
TGCAGCGTTGAAGCTGGGCCGTATGAGCAGTTCTTC
CSVEAGPYEQFF
>.|TRBJ1-6|.|TRBV30
TGTGCCTGGAGTGTACAGGGTAATTCACCCCTCCACTTT
CAWSVQGNSPLHF
>.|TRBJ2-1|.|TRBV7-8
TGTGCCAGCAGCTTAGCTAGCGAGCCTGAGCAGTTCTTC
CASSLASEPEQFF
>TRBD1|TRBJ2-7|.|TRBV2
TGTGCCAGCAGTGAACGGGACAGATGGCAGTACTTC
CASSERDRWQYF
>.|TRBJ2-2|few|TRBV5-1
TGCGCCAGCAGCTCCAAAACGAGTACCGGGGAGCTGTTTTTT
CASSSKTSTGELFF
>.|TRBJ2-2|.|TRBV18
TGTGCCAGCTCGGTAAACAGGGACACCGGGGAGCTGTTTTTT
CASSVNRDTGELFF
>.|TRBJ1-6|.|TRBV6-5
TGTGCCAGCAGTTCCAGGGGCGGGAATTCACCCCTCCACTTT
CASSSRGGNSPLHF
>TRBD2|TRBJ2-5|few|TRBV3-1/TRBV3-2
TGTGCCAGCTCGTGGCGGGGGAGAGAGACCCAGTACTTC
CASSWRGRETQYF
>.|TRBJ1-1|.|TRBV3-1/TRBV3-2
TGTGCCAGCTCCCTGGGGGGGCGAACCCGATCTGAAGCTTTCTTT
CASSLGGRTRSEAFF
>.|TRBJ1-1|.|TRBV30
TGTGCCTGGAGTGCAGACAGGTTGGGGGCTTTCTTT
CAWSADRLGAFF
>.|TRBJ1-2|.|TRBV19
TGTGCCTCGGGGACAATTAGCTATGGCTACACCTTC
CASGTISYGYTF
>TRBD1|TRBJ1-1|.|TRBV28
TGTGCCAGCAGGACGGGACAGGGGGCGGACACTGAAGCTTTCTTT
CASRTGQGADTEAFF
>.|TRBJ2-5|.|TRBV5-1
TGCGCCAGCAGCTTGGATGTGGGGGCTCAAGAGACCCAGTACTTC
CASSLDVGAQETQYF
>TRBD1|TRBJ2-6|.|TRBV5-5
TGTGCCAGCAGCGCGACAGGGTCTGGGGCCAACGTCCTGACTTTC
CASSATGSGANVLTF
>.|TRBJ1-1|.|TRBV2
TGTGCCAGCAGGGCCCCATTAAACACTGAAGCTTTCTTT
CASRAPLNTEAFF
>.|TRBJ2-2|.|TRBV6-4
TGTGCCAGCAGTCCTCGGAGGGCGCCGGCCGGGGAGCTGTTTTTT
CASSPRRAPAGELFF
>.|TRBJ1-1|.|TRBV28
TGTGCCAGCAGTTATATCTCCACTGAAGCTTTCTTT
CASSYISTEAFF